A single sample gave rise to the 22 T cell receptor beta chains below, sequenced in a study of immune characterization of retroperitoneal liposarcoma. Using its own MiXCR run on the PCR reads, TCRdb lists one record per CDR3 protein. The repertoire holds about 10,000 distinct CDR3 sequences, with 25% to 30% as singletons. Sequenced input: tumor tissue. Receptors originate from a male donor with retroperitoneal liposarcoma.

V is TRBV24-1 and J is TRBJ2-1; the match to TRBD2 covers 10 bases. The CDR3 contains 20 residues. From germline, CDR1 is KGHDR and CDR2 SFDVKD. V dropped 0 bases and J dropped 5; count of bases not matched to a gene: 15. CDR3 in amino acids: CATSDLPFGFTSGANNEQFF. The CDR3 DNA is TGTGCCACCAGTGATTTGCCGTTTGGGTTTACTAGCGGGGCTAACAATGAGCAGTTCTTC.

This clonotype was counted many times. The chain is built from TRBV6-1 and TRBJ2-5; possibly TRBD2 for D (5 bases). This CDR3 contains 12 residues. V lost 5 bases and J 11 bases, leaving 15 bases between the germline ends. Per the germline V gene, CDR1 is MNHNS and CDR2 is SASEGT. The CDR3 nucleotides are TGTGCCAGCAGTAACACCCGAGCGGAGCAGTACTTC. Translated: CASSNTRAEQYF.

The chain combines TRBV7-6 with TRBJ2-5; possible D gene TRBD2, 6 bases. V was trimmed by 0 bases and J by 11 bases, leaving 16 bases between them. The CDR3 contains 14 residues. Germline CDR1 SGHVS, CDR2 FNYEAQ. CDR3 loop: CASSLAGGGREQYF. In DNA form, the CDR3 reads TGTGCCAGCAGCTTAGCGGGAGGAGGAAGGGAGCAGTACTTC.

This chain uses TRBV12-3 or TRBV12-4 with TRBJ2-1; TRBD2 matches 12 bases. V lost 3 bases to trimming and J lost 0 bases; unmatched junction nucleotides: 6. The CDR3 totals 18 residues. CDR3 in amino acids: CASSFRLAGGSSYNEQFF. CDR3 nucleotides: TGTGCCAGCAGTTTCCGGCTAGCGGGAGGGAGCTCCTACAATGAGCAGTTCTTC.

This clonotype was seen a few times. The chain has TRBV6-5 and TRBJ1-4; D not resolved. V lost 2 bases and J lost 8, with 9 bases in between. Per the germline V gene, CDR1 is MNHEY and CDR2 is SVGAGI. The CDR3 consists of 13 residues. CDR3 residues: CASSYRPREKLFF. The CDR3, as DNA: TGTGCCAGCAGTTACCGACCAAGGGAAAAACTGTTTTTT.

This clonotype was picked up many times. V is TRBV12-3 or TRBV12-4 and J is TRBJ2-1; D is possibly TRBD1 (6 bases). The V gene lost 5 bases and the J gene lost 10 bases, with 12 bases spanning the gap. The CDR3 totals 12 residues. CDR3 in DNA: TGTGCCAGCAGTGACAGGTCCTACGAGCAGTTCTTC. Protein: CASSDRSYEQFF.

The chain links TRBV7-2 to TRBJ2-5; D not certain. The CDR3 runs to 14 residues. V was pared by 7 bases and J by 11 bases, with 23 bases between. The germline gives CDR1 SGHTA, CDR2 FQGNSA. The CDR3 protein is CASTNWGSYNEQYF. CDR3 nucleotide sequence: TGTGCCAGCACCAACTGGGGTTCCTACAATGAGCAGTACTTC.

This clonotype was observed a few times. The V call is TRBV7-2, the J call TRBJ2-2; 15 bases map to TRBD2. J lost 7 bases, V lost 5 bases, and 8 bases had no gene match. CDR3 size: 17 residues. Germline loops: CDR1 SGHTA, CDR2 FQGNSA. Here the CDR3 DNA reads TGTGCCAGCAGCCATACCGGACTAGCGGGAGGGCACGGGGAGCTGTTTTTT. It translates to CASSHTGLAGGHGELFF.

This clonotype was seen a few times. CDR3 bases: TGTGCCAGCAGTACTAGAGACCGGAGGGCCTACGAGCAGTTCTTC. Translation gives CASSTRDRRAYEQFF. The V and J genes are TRBV6-6 and TRBJ2-5, with D perhaps TRBD2 (6 bases). The last part of the DNA fits TRBJ2-1 better; the J call may be wrong. This CDR3 is 15 amino acids long. CDR1 and CDR2 from the germline V gene are MNHNY and SVGAGI (reference sequence).

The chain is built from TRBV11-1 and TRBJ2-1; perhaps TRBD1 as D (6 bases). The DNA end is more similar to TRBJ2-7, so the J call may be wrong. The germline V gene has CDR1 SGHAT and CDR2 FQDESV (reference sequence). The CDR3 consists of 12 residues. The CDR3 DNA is TGTGCAACAGGGATCTCCTACAATGAGCAGTACTTC. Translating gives CATGISYNEQYF.

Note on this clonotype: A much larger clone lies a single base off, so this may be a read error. The CDR3 DNA reads TGTGCCAGCAGTCACCATGACGGGAGCTCCTACAATGAGCAGTACTTC. It specifies CASSHHDGSSYNEQYF. The V and J genes are TRBV6-5 and TRBJ2-5; D may be TRBD2 (6 bases). The germline gives CDR1 MNHEY, CDR2 SVGAGI. Trimming shortened V by 5 bases and J by 11 bases, and 27 bases separated the two germline ends. The CDR3 is 16 residues long.

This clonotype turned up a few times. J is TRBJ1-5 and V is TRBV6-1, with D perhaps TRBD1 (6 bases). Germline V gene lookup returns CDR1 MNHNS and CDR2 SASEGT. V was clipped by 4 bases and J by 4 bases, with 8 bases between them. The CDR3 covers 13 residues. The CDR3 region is CASSAGENQPQHF. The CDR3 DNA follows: TGTGCCAGCAGTGCAGGGGAAAATCAGCCCCAGCATTTT.

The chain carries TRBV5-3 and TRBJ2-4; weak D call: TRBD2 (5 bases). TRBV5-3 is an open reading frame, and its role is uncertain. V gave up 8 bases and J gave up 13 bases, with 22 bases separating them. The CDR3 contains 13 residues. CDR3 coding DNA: TGTGCCAGCATTTCTGGGAGACTGAGTGAGCAGTACTTC. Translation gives CASISGRLSEQYF.

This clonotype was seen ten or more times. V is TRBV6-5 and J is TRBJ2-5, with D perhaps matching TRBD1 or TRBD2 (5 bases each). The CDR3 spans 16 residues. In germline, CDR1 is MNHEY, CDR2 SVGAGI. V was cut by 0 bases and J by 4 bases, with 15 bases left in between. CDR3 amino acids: CASSYSIGEGAETQYF. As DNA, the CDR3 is TGTGCCAGCAGTTACTCGATCGGGGAAGGGGCAGAGACCCAGTACTTC.

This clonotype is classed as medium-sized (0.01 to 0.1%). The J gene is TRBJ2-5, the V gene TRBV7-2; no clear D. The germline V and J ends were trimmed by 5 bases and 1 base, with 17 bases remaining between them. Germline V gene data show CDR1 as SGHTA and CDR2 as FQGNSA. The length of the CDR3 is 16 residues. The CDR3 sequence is CASSIKAVSLQETQYF. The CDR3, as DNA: TGTGCCAGCAGCATCAAAGCTGTGAGTCTCCAAGAGACCCAGTACTTC.

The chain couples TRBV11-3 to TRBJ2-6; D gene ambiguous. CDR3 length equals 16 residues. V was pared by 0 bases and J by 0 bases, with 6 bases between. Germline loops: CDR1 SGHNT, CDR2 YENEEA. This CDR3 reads CASSLEQSSGANVLTF. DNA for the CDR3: TGTGCCAGCAGCTTAGAACAGAGCTCTGGGGCCAACGTCCTGACTTTC.

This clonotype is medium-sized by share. The CDR3 reads CASIMGGGTDTQYF. The CDR3, as DNA: TGTGCCAGCATCATGGGGGGGGGCACAGATACGCAGTATTTT. The chain employs TRBV6-1 and TRBJ2-3, with TRBD2 identical over 7 bases. Germline V gives CDR1 MNHNS, CDR2 SASEGT. This CDR3 is 14 amino acids long. V dropped 7 bases and J dropped 1; count of bases not matched to a gene: 5.

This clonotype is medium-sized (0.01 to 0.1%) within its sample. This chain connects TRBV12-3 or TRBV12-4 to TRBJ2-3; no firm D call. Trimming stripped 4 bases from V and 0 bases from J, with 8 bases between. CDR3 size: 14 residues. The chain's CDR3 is CASSSVTSTDTQYF. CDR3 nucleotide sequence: TGTGCCAGCAGTTCGGTGACTAGCACAGATACGCAGTATTTT.

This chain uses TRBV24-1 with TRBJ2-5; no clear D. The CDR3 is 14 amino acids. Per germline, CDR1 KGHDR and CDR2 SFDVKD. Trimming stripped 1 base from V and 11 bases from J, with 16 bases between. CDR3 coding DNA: TGTGCCACCAGTGATTTTGCCAGGAAGGATGAGCAGTACTTC. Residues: CATSDFARKDEQYF.

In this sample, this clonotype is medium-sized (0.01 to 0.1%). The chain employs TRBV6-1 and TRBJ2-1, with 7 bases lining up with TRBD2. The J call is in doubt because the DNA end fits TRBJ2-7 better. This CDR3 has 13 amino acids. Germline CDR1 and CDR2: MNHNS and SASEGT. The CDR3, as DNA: TGTGCCAGCAGACTAGCGACCTACTACGAGCAGTACTTC. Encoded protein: CASRLATYYEQYF.

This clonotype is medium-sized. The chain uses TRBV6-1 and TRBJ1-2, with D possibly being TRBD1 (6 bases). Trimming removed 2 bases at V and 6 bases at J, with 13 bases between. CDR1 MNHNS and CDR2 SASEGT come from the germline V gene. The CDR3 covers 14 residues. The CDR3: CASSEYTGLDGYTF. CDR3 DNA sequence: TGTGCCAGCAGTGAATATACAGGGTTAGATGGCTACACCTTC.

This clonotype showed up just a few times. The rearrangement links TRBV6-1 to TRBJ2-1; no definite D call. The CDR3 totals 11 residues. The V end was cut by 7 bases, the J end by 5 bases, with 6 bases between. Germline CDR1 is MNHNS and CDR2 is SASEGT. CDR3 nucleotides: TGTGCCAGCACGCGTGACAATGAGCAGTTCTTC. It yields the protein CASTRDNEQFF.